A selection of T cell receptor beta chains follows, all from one sample in a study of T-cell memory formation after mild COVID-19. TCRdb ran MiXCR on the 5' RACE reads and lists one entry per CDR3 protein. The sample includes approximately 240,000 distinct CDR3 sequences, about 16% of them seen just once. Source material: PBMCs or a T cell subset sorted from them (not recorded which). The source is a man younger than 35 who had mild COVID-19 (a few samples of this study predate the infection). Cell type and time point are not known. The conserved cysteine and the conserved F or W are not part of the CDR3 here. The order of the fields is D gene, J gene, V gene, CDR3 protein. The D gene is left open where the match is weak.

NA,TRBJ2-5,TRBV5-6,ASSSALNRETQY
TRBD2,TRBJ2-5,TRBV6-1,ASSELAGGPETQY
TRBD1,TRBJ2-3,TRBV29-1,SVARDRGQDTQY
TRBD2,TRBJ2-4,TRBV7-2,ASSLLPRGGRGNIQY
TRBD2,TRBJ2-5,TRBV7-2,ASSSLRTSGQETQY
NA,TRBJ2-3,TRBV12-3/TRBV12-4,ASSLERGWEY
NA,TRBJ2-6,TRBV7-2,ASSLNAGTNGANVLT
NA,TRBJ2-2,TRBV9,ASSSLSSTGELF
NA,TRBJ1-5,TRBV7-3,ASSVGHPNQPQH
NA,TRBJ1-3,TRBV10-3,AINAGGNTIY
NA,TRBJ1-6,TRBV7-9,ASSSAYNSPLH
TRBD2,TRBJ2-7,TRBV7-2,ASSPGLAGNEQY
NA,TRBJ1-4,TRBV5-1,ASSSTSGTNEKLF
NA,TRBJ1-4,TRBV5-6,ASSLVGVREKLF
NA,TRBJ2-2,TRBV5-1,ASSPDSANTGELF
TRBD1,TRBJ2-7,TRBV6-6,ASSVQGSNYEQY
NA,TRBJ1-4,TRBV7-9,ASSLAGGGEKLF
NA,TRBJ2-3,TRBV4-2,ASSQDVRDTQY
NA,TRBJ2-2,TRBV28,ASIFGTNTGELF
TRBD1,TRBJ2-7,TRBV5-1,ASSSQGENYEQY
NA,TRBJ2-3,TRBV5-1,ASSTRTRPRSTQY
NA,TRBJ1-5,TRBV18,ASSTDHNSNQPQH
TRBD2,TRBJ2-7,TRBV5-5,ASSFTGTSGGNPYEQY
NA,TRBJ2-3,TRBV6-2/TRBV6-3,ASTEDSGVDTQY
TRBD1,TRBJ1-6,TRBV19,ASSALQGSGNSPLH
NA,TRBJ2-1,TRBV30,AFGRGEQF
NA,TRBJ2-7,TRBV10-3,AISEPTGSPHYEQY
NA,TRBJ2-3,TRBV28,ASSFLPDTQY
NA,TRBJ1-5,TRBV30,AASGGANQPQH
TRBD1,TRBJ1-2,TRBV5-1,ASSFGTGGSGYT
NA,TRBJ1-2,TRBV28,ASSLHGSGYT
NA,TRBJ2-1,TRBV6-2/TRBV6-3,ASSRTFSYNEQF
NA,TRBJ1-2,TRBV4-3,ASSQGVGTGGDYGYT
NA,TRBJ1-4,TRBV18,ASSDRNEKLF
NA,TRBJ2-2,TRBV7-2,ASSFMSQPNTGELF
TRBD1,TRBJ2-6,TRBV7-2,ASSPWTGGEANVLT